This T cell receptor (beta chain) was profiled in a study of human T cells and chemical hapten exposure. Overall study: Skin on the upper inner arm, roughly 2 cm by roughly 2 cm in size, was sensitized with 2% DPC. There were weekly diphenylcyclopropenone doses to the scalp for patients throughout the approximately 25-week study.

This clonotype was recorded a few times. Its antigen is not identified. Findings and caveats of the study: Alopecia in the donors means their immune response may deviate from healthy people's.

Specified time point: patch test 2, 6 weeks after DPC sensitization. Sample treatment: therapeutic diphenylcyclopropenone sensitization with weekly scalp DPC. Individual cDNA molecules each carried unique molecular identifiers attached by the library. TCRdb ran MiXCR on the RACE reads and lists one entry per CDR3 protein. Of some 150,000 distinct CDR3 sequences in the sample, 10% to 15% were seen once. Here the sequenced sample was whole blood, taken in connection with sensitization to the hapten diphenylcyclopropenone (DPC). The source of this sequence is a woman between 50 and 59 years old with alopecia areata. Some clones in this sample may be carry-over from other donors' samples.

CDR3 DNA sequence: TGTGCCAGCAGCTCCTATCGCCAAGAGACCCAGTACTTC. Encoded protein: CASSSYRQETQYF. This chain connects TRBV7-9 to TRBJ2-5, with D unresolved. Germline lookup yields CDR1 SEHNR and CDR2 FQNEAQ (reference sequence). The CDR3 runs to 13 residues. V was cut by 4 bases and J by 1 base, with 7 bases left in between.